Included here is one TCR beta chain sequence, with context. Profiled with immunoSEQ multiplex PCR; TCRdb holds only in-frame clones, not every one. The sample includes roughly 100,000 clones, roughly 87% of them seen just once. The data were taken from a study of identifying expanded T cells in peripheral blood. During the collection period, no donor immune events like infections were recorded. The CDR3 runs to 11 residues. Germline loops: CDR1 SGHVS, CDR2 FQNEAQ. V was shortened by 5 bases and J by 7 bases, with 8 bases between the two germline ends. Source material: blood. The source of this sequence is a person between 18 and 75 years old in good health. The gene calls are TRBV7-8 and TRBJ2-5; D remains unclear. CDR3 in amino acids: CASSRIGTQYF. CDR3 DNA sequence: TGTGCCAGCAGCCGCATCGGGACCCAGTACTTC.